Below are 9 T cell receptor beta chains sequenced from a single sample in a study of blood T cell repertoires in COVID-19. Produced via immunoSEQ multiplex PCR; TCRdb's table is partial and in-frame only. The table has 150,000 to 200,000 clones, around 84% seen once; the top ten hold roughly 7.3%. Material: PBMCs or T cells enriched from blood (not recorded which). The receptors here all came from a woman in her forties or fifties who had recovered from COVID-19.

This chain links TRBV4-2 with TRBJ2-1, with 9 bases that match TRBD2. Germline CDR1 is LGHNA and CDR2 is YNFKEQ. The CDR3 totals 16 residues. J lost 3 bases, V lost 0 bases, and 3 bases had no gene match. The CDR3 DNA is TGTGCCAGCAGCCAAGATCAGACTAGCGGCTACAATGAGCAGTTCTTC. Residues: CASSQDQTSGYNEQFF.

V and J are TRBV7-2 and TRBJ2-7, with 9 bases aligning to TRBD1. The length of the CDR3 is 15 residues. The ends lost 5 bases at V and 2 bases at J; junction bases unmatched: 7. Looked up from germline, CDR1 is SGHTA and CDR2 is FQGNSA. The CDR3 here is CASSISGTGTYEQYF. The CDR3 bases are TGTGCCAGCAGCATCTCCGGGACAGGGACCTACGAGCAGTACTTC.

V and J are TRBV15 and TRBJ1-4; D is unclear. CDR1 is LNHNV and CDR2 is YYDKDF in the germline V gene (reference sequence). Trimming removed 4 bases from V and 12 bases from J, with 12 bases in between. This CDR3 contains 12 residues. CDR3 region: CATSTGRGELFF. The CDR3 DNA reads as TGTGCCACCAGCACCGGGAGAGGAGAACTGTTTTTT. Combining the CDR3 with reference TRBV15 and TRBJ1-4 gives the whole variable domain DAMVIQNPRYQVTQFGKPVTLSCSQTLNHNVMYWYQQKSSQAPKLLFHYYDKDFNNEADTPDNFQSRRPNTSFCFLDIRSPGLGDTAMYLCATSTGRGELFFGSGTQLSVL.

V gene TRBV9 combines with J gene TRBJ2-7; 8 bases are shared with TRBD1. With 4 bases clipped from V and 3 bases from J, the junction kept 3 bases outside the gene matches. This CDR3 region has 13 residues. Germline V gene data show CDR1 as SGDLS and CDR2 as YYNGEE. DNA of the CDR3: TGTGCCAGCAGCACGACAGGGGACTACGAGCAGTACTTC. It translates to CASSTTGDYEQYF.

The chain is built from TRBV7-2 and TRBJ2-2; no firm D call. CDR3 size: 16 residues. CDR1 is SGHTA, CDR2 FQGNSA, per germline. V was cut by 3 bases and J by 0 bases, with 11 bases left in between. In DNA form, the CDR3 reads TGTGCCAGCAGCTTGTTGGCGACTCCGAACACCGGGGAGCTGTTTTTT. Encoded protein: CASSLLATPNTGELFF.

This sequence joins TRBV6-5 and TRBJ2-7; TRBD2 agrees at 7 bases. V lost 5 bases to trimming and J lost 4 bases; unmatched junction nucleotides: 8. This CDR3 contains 14 residues. Germline values: CDR1 MNHEY, CDR2 SVGAGI. Written as DNA, the CDR3 is TGTGCCAGCAGTCCTTTTCGGGGAGGGTACGAGCAGTACTTC. Translation gives CASSPFRGGYEQYF.

The chain links TRBV3-1 (or the pseudogene TRBV3-2) to TRBJ2-7; 10 bases map to TRBD2. Germline CDR1 is LGHDT and CDR2 is YNNKEL (reference sequence). Germline trimming cut 11 bases from V and 1 base from J; bases unmatched to any gene: 14. This CDR3 is 16 amino acids long. CDR3 nucleotide sequence: TGTGCCGCCGGATTGGGAGGGACTAGCGATTCCTACGAGCAGTACTTC. Translation: CAAGLGGTSDSYEQYF.

This clone was seen repeatedly, ten times or more. The chain joins TRBV5-1 to TRBJ1-2, with 8 bases fitting TRBD1. CDR3 length: 13 residues. Germline CDR1 is SGHRS and CDR2 is YFSETQ. With V trimmed by 4 bases and J by 8 bases, 7 bases remained unmatched. CDR3 sequence reads: CASSPGGSGGYTF. The CDR3 bases are TGCGCCAGCAGCCCAGGGGGCTCGGGCGGCTACACCTTC.

This clone showed up just a few times. The V gene is TRBV7-8, the J gene TRBJ2-7, with D unclear. With 5 bases removed from V and 5 bases from J, the gap between germline ends came to 7 bases. The germline V gene has CDR1 SGHVS and CDR2 FQNEAQ. The CDR3 contains 11 residues. The CDR3 region has the DNA TGTGCCAGCAGCCACTCGCACGAGCAGTACTTC. It codes for CASSHSHEQYF.